This T cell receptor (beta chain) was observed in a study of blood T cell repertoires in COVID-19 (dated by TCRdb to 2020 to 2022). Broadly, across the study: Collaborator samples came from the United States, Italy and Spain and covered acute and convalescent phases of COVID-19. The repertoires were released in a freely available public database meant as a resource for research on the immune response to SARS-CoV-2. Samples came from the ongoing ImmuneRACE study (first 160 participants) plus 1,254 subjects from 6 global collaborators. Sample metadata almost always included a de-identified subject ID, COVID-19 status, age in years and sex. The prospective study material was composed of cDNA or gDNA derived from T cells, B-cell-depleted T cells, or PBMCs. Subjects who had been exposed to COVID-19, were actively infected with it, or had recovered from it provided the deeply sampled blood TCRbeta repertoires that made up the dataset. Where available, HLA class I and class II types were obtained from metadata supplied by the sample provider rather than from assay-based typing.

After removal of 4 bases from V and 4 bases from J, the junction retains 8 bases not matched to a gene. CDR3 length: 15 amino acids, cysteine to phenylalanine. Just the 45-base CDR3 DNA is kept, in frame starting at base 1. As encoded in the germline V gene, CDR1 is KGHSH while CDR2 is LQKENI. Remarks on this clone: Its antigen has not been determined. No clone much larger than this one lies a single base away; base qualities are absent.

The collaborating institutions used their own protocols to collect whole blood in K2EDTA tubes. Collaborator samples were shipped for TCRbeta analysis as frozen whole blood, isolated PBMCs, or DNA extracted from either sample type. Study-wide findings and limitations: How much clinical and demographic metadata was included differed by source and by participant, and the metadata was provided uncurated.

TCRbeta CDR3 regions were amplified from genomic DNA using the immunoSEQ Assay, a bias-controlled multiplex PCR. Per the source publication's procedure: The number of nucleated cells in each sample was estimated by amplification of reference gene primers within the assay. To quantify the absolute abundance of each unique TCRbeta CDR3 rearrangement, sequence reads were collapsed and filtered. For each sample, productive Simpson clonality was calculated as the square root of Simpson's diversity index over productive rearrangements. TCRdb holds this immuneACCESS table with in-frame rearrangements only. Some clones are missing; in checked studies, unresolved V genes explain under half, and the rest has no known cause. D and trimming come from the DNA, and the V and J calls and clone size come from that table. The sample table records around 74,000 clones; roughly 90% of these occur just once. The ten top clones hold about 16% of the sample.

The specimen sequenced was peripheral blood. This sequence uses TRBV18 and TRBJ1-2; a stretch of 8 junction bases matches TRBD1. This receptor was obtained from a woman older than 75 with active or convalescent COVID-19. The sequence in DNA is TGTGCCAGCTCACAGGGACAGGATATTGCCTATGGCTACACCTTC. The translation is CASSQGQDIAYGYTF.